This TCR beta chain was sequenced for a study of cytotoxic CD8 clonotypes in ibrutinib-treated CLL. Across the study: Recorded responses included 24 partial and 2 complete; following median about 68 months, roughly 15 stayed remitted and about 12 progressed. Patients gave response samples after a median around eleven months of treatment, range 6 to 36. Study-wide findings and caveats: Age-matched healthy donor levels were exceeded by baseline clonality, which tracked circulating CD8+ T-cell counts.

The protocol was immunoSEQ multiplex PCR, while the TCRdb copy is restricted to in-frame clones and leaves out a portion. The table includes some 200,000 clones, 55% to 85% detected once. Comment on this clone: What it binds is not known.

Frozen-stored PBMCs produced approximately 2 micrograms of genomic DNA for TCR beta libraries. This clonotype was obtained from a human donor with chronic lymphocytic leukemia. This material consisted of PBMCs, taken after 24 months of ibrutinib treatment.

CDR3 in DNA: TGCGCCAGCAGCCAAGAGTGGCGGATGAACACTGAAGCTTTCTTT. Protein sequence: CASSQEWRMNTEAFF. This rearrangement joins TRBV4-3 to TRBJ1-1; D gene uncertain. Germline lookup yields CDR1 LGHNA and CDR2 YSLEER. The V and J ends lost 0 bases and 0 bases respectively, with 8 bases between them. The CDR3 loop spans 15 amino acids.